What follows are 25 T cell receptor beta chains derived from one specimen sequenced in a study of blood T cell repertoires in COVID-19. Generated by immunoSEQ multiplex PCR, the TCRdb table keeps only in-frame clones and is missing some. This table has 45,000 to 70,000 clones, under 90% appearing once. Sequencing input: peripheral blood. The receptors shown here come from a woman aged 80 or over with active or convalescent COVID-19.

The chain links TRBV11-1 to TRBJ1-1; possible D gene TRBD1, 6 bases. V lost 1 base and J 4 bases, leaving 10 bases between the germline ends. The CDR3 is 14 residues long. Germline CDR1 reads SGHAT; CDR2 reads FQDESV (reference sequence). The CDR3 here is CASSLEGGFTEAFF. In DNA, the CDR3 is TGTGCCAGCAGCTTAGAAGGGGGTTTCACTGAAGCTTTCTTT.

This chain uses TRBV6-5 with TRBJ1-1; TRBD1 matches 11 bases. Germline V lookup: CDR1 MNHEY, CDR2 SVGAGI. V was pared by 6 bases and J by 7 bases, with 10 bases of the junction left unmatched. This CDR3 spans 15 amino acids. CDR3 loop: CASRGQGAQGVEAFF. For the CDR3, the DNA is TGTGCCAGCAGAGGACAGGGGGCACAGGGGGTTGAAGCTTTCTTT.

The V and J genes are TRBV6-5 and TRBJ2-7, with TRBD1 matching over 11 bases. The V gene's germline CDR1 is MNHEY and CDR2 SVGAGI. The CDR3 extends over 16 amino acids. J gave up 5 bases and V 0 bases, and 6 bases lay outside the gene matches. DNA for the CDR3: TGTGCCAGCAGTTACTCCGGGACAGGGGGTCTTAACGAGCAGTACTTC. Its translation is CASSYSGTGGLNEQYF.

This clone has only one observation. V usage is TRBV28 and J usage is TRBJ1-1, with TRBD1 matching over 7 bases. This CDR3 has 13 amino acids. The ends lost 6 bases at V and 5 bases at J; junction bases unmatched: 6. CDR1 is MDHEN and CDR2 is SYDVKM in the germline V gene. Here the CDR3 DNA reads TGTGCCAGCAGCTTCCAGGGGGGAACTGAAGCTTTCTTT. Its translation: CASSFQGGTEAFF.

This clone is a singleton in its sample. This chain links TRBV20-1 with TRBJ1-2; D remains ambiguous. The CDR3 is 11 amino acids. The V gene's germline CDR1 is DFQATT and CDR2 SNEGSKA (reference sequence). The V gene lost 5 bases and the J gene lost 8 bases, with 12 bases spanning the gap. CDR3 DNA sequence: TGCAGTGCTGCGGGTTTAAGAGGCTACACCTTC. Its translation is CSAAGLRGYTF.

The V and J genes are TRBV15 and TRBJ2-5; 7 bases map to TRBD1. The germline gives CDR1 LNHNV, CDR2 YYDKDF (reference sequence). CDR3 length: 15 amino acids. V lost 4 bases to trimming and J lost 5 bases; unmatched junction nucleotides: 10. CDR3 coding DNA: TGTGCCACCAGCAAAGAGAGGGGGCAGGGTGAGACCCAGTACTTC. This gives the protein CATSKERGQGETQYF.

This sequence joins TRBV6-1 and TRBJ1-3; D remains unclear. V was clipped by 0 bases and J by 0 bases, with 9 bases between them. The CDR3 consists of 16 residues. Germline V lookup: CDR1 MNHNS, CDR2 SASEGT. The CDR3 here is CASSEAAGNSGNTIYF. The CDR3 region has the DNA TGTGCCAGCAGTGAAGCAGCGGGGAACTCTGGAAACACCATATATTTT.

In DNA, the CDR3 is TGTGCCAGCAGTCCCAGGGGTGGGCCCCCCCTATACGAGCAGTACTTC. Protein product: CASSPRGGPPLYEQYF. The chain has TRBV28 and TRBJ2-7; maybe TRBD1 (6 bases). CDR1 and CDR2 (germline): MDHEN, SYDVKM. Trimming cost V 5 bases and J 4 bases, with 21 bases left between them. The CDR3 is 16 residues long.

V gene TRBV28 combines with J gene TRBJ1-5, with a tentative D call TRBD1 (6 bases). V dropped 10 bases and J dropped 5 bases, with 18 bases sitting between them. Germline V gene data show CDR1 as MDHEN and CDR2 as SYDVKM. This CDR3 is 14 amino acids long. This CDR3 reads CANLGQIAHQPQHF. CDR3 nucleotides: TGTGCCAACCTCGGACAGATAGCCCATCAGCCCCAGCATTTT.

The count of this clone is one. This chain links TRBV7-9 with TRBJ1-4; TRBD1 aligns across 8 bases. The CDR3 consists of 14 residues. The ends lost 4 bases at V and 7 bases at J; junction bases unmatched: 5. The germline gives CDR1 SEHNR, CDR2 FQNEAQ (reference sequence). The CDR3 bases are TGTGCCAGCAGCTCGGGGGACAGGCCTGAAAAACTGTTTTTT. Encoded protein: CASSSGDRPEKLFF.

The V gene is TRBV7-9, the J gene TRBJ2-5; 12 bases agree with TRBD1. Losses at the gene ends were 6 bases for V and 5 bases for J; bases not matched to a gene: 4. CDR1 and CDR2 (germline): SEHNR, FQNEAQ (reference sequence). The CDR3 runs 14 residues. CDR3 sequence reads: CASRGTGGLETQYF. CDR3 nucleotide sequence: TGTGCCAGCAGGGGGACAGGGGGCTTGGAGACCCAGTACTTC.

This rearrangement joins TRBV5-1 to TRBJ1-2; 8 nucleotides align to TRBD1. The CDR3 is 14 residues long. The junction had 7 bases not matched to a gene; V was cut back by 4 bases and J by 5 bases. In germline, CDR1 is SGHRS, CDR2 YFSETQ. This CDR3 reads CASSPRTGLYGYTF. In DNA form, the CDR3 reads TGCGCCAGCAGCCCCCGGACAGGGCTATATGGCTACACCTTC.

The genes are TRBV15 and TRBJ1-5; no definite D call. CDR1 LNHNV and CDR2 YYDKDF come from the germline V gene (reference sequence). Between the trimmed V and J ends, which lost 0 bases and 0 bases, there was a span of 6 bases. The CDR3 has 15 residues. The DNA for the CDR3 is TGTGCCACCAGCAGAGAGAGGTATAGCAATCAGCCCCAGCATTTT. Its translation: CATSRERYSNQPQHF.

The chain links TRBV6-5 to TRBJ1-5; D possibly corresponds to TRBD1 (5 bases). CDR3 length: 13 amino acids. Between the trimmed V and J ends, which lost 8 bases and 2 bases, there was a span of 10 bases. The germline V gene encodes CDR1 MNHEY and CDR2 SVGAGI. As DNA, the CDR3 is TGTGCCAGCGACAGAGTCGGCAATCAGCCCCAGCATTTT. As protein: CASDRVGNQPQHF.

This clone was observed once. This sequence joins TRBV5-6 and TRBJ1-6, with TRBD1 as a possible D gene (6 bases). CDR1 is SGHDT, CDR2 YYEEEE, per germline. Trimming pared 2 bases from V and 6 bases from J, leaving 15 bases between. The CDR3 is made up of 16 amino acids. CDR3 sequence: CASSLRERQANSPLHF. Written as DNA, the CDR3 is TGTGCCAGCAGCTTAAGGGAAAGACAGGCTAATTCACCCCTCCACTTT.

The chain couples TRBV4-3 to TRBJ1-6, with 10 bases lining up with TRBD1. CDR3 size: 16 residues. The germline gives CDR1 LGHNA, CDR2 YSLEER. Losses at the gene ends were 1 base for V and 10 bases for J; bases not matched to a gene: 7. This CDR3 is CASSQAGDRGASPLHF. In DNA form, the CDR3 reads TGCGCCAGCAGCCAAGCCGGGGACAGGGGTGCCTCACCCCTCCACTTT.

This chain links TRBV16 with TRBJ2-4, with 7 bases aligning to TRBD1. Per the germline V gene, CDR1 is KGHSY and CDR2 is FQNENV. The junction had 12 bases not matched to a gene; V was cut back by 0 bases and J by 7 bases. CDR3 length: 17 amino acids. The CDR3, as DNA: TGTGCCAGCAGCCAATCGGGGTACACAGGGGTTGGCAACATTCAGTACTTC. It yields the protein CASSQSGYTGVGNIQYF.

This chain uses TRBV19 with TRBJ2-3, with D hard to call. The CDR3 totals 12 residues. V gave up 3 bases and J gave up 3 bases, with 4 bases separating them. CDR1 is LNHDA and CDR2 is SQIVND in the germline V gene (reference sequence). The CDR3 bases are TGTGCCAGTAGTATCGGGACAGATACGCAGTATTTT. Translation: CASSIGTDTQYF.

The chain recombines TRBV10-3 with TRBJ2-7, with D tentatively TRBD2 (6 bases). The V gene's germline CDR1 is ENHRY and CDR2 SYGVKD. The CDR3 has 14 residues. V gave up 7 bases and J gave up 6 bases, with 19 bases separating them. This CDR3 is CAITEASDRSEQYF. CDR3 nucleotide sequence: TGTGCCATCACCGAGGCTAGCGATCGGTCCGAGCAGTACTTC.

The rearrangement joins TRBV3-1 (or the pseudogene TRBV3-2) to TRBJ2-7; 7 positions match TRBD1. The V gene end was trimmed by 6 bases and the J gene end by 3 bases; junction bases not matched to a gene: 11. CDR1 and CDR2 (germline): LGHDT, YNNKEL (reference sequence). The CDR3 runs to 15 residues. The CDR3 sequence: CASRVPGQLHYEQYF. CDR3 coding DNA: TGTGCCAGCAGAGTACCGGGACAGCTACACTACGAGCAGTACTTC.

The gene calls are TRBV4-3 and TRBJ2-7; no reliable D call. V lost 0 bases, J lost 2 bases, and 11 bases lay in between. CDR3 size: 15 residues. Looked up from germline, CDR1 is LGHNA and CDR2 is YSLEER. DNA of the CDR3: TGCGCCAGCAGCCAAGATAATCGGAGAACCTACGAGCAGTACTTC. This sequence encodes CASSQDNRRTYEQYF.

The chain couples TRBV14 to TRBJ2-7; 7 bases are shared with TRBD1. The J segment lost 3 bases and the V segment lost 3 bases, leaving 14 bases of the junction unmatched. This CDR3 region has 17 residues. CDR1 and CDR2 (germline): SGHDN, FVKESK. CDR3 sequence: CASSHQVPRTGFYEQYF. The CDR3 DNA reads TGTGCCAGCAGCCACCAAGTCCCCCGGACAGGCTTCTACGAGCAGTACTTC.

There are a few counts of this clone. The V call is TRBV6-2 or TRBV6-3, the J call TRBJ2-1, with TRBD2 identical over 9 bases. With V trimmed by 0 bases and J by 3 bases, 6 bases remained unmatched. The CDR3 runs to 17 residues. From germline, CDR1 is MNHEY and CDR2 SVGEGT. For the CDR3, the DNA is TGTGCCAGCAGTTACTCGAGTGCTAGCGGGATCTACAATGAGCAGTTCTTC. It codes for CASSYSSASGIYNEQFF.

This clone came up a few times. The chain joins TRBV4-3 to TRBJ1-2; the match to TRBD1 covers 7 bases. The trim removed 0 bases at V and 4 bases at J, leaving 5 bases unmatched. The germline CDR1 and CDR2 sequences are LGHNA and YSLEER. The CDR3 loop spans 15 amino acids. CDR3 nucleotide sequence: TGCGCCAGCAGCCAAGATAACGCAGGGGGCTATGGCTACACCTTC. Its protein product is CASSQDNAGGYGYTF.

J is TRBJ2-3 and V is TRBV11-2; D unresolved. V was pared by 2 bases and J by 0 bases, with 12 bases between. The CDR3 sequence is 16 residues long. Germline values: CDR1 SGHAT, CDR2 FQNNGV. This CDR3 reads CASSLLGVVSTDTQYF. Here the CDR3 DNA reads TGTGCCAGCAGCTTACTGGGCGTCGTTAGCACAGATACGCAGTATTTT.